There are many counts of the clone carrying this T cell receptor (beta chain). Its matching antigen is unknown. Losses at the gene ends were 5 bases for V and 6 bases for J; bases not matched to a gene: 3. The CDR3 covers 14 residues. HTBI primers from iRepertoire and Arm-PCR of CDR3 regions yielded the TCR beta libraries. TCRdb fed the multiplex PCR reads into MiXCR, producing one record per CDR3 protein. The data hold hundreds of thousands of distinct CDR3 sequences, with about 13% observed a single time. The sample originates from a study of regulatory T cells in long-lasting Graves disease. Study-level points and caveats: The study found lower TCR diversity in persistent Graves' patients than in newly diagnosed ones.

The time point: newly diagnosed GD, antithyroid drugs for less than 3 months. Following extraction of RNA from PBMCs, that RNA was used to make the TCR library. The sample was also reused in another study, on T cells in Graves' hyperthyroidism and ophthalmopathy. That work contributes: Patients were aged 18 to 65, had disease duration under 2 months, and had newly diagnosed hyperthyroidism. Uncontrolled infection, other autoimmune disease, pregnancy and lactation each barred patients from inclusion. Initially, a first-round RT-PCR of the TCR CDR3 employed the HTBI primer set.

Here the sequenced sample was peripheral blood mononuclear cells (PBMCs), taken at new diagnosis, from a patient treated with antithyroid drugs. The chain uses TRBV12-3 or TRBV12-4 and TRBJ1-4, with 10 bases matching TRBD1. This sequence originates from a man aged 25-45 years with Graves disease. The CDR3 loop reads CASSRDRGYEKLFF. The CDR3 DNA reads as TGTGCCAGCAGTCGGGACAGGGGTTATGAAAAACTGTTTTTT.